This T cell receptor (beta chain) was sequenced for a study of T cells in Graves' hyperthyroidism and ophthalmopathy (dated by TCRdb to between 2018 and 2020). Background on the whole study: Peripheral blood was sampled at the time of initial diagnosis, prior to any treatment. A discovery cohort of about a hundred patients, about 44 with Graves' ophthalmopathy and over 55 with stable Graves' hyperthyroidism, was used to find distinguishing TCR V-J signatures. An independent validation cohort of around 19 hyperthyroidism patients and about 15 patients who later progressed to ophthalmopathy tested prospective prediction of ophthalmopathy. The approximately 95 discovery patients were divided at random into training and test sets in a 7:3 ratio. In roughly six Graves' hyperthyroidism patients, the study also compared T-cell repertoires from thyroid tissue with T-cell repertoires from blood. Once sampling was done, hyperthyroidism patients were given methimazole at a starting dose of 30 mg daily, whereas ophthalmopathy patients were given high-dose intravenous methylprednisolone. TCR Vbeta CDR3 sequencing of 120 to 150 peripheral blood samples (43 ophthalmopathy, about 75 hyperthyroidism and some 17 progressor patients) is reported in the paper. Overall study results and their limits: Most expanded thyroid clonotypes (frequency above 0.001) were also detected in blood, a finding suggesting that blood repertoires may reflect thyroid immune responses. A 13 V-J signature model separated ophthalmopathy from stable hyperthyroidism, with approximately 87% sensitivity and approximately 81% specificity in cross-validation and 80%/75% in testing. No statistical method was used to fix the sample size in advance, and group allocation was not hidden from the investigators. During validation, the model predicted progression to ophthalmopathy a median of approximately six months ahead of onset, with around 70% sensitivity and less than 85% specificity.

The TCR beta CDR3 regions were amplified from RNA transcripts. The first round of RT-PCR for the TCR CDR3 was performed with the HTBI primer set and the Qiagen OneStep RT-PCR kit. The libraries were constructed in a second round of multiplex PCR and then size-selected and purified. Libraries were sequenced paired-end with 100 bp reads on an Illumina HiSeq2000. Processing in the source paper ran as follows. SOAPnuke was used to process the raw data, removing reads that contained adapters or uncalled bases, had a mean Phred below 15, or lacked an exact match to the constant primer or identifier. COPE v1.2.5 was used to merge high-quality paired reads, and clonotypes were defined as unique nucleotide sequences. MiTCR v1.1 was used to align the clonotypes against IMGT TRBV, TRBD and TRBJ reference segments. Analysis was restricted to V-J combinations with a frequency above 0.0001, which covered roughly 99% of repertoires. The TCS score was defined as F50 (clonal expansion) divided by E x V (chaos), with BLOSUM62-based TCRdist calculated between CDR3 peptides within each V-J. Welch's t-statistics and random forest reduced just over 500 V-J features to under 15, which were used in a naive Bayes classifier (R e1071). TCRdb cleaned the public reads at Q25 with fastp, built clones with MiXCR and kept in-frame beta chains. Rows matching on CDR3 protein sequence are summarized as one entry with the most common DNA and genes. TCRdb, rather than the study authors, made the V and J calls. Within this sample are approximately 370,000 distinct CDR3 sequences, with about 15% of them counted one time only. The top ten clonotypes cover 34% of the sample.

This clonotype was detected ten times or more. Its antigen target is currently unknown. Base qualities are missing; no much larger clone stands one base away. Hyperthyroidism patients were aged 18 to 65 years and newly diagnosed, with disease duration of less than 2 months. Exclusion was applied to patients with uncontrolled infections, other autoimmune diseases, pregnancy or lactation. Diagnoses were established on the basis of clinical symptoms, serum thyroxine and TRAb, thyroid ultrasound, and orbital computed tomography. For progressor patients, blood was drawn at the first diagnosis of hyperthyroidism, before any ophthalmopathy symptoms had appeared. PBMCs were separated from roughly 9.6 ml of fresh peripheral blood using Ficoll-Paque density gradient centrifugation. Progressor patients were initially diagnosed with Graves' hyperthyroidism and developed ophthalmopathy during follow-up. Trizol reagent was used to extract total RNA, and RNA quality was then checked on an Agilent 2100 Bioanalyzer.

The CDR3, cysteine through phenylalanine, is 13 amino acids long. Here the CDR3 DNA is all that survives: 39 bases in frame from base 1. From the germline V gene, CDR1 is SQVTM and CDR2 is ANQGSEA. Trimming takes 7 bases from V and 3 bases from J, and the germline ends sit 16 bases apart. Sequencing was carried out using blood. The V and J genes are TRBV29-1 and TRBJ2-7; tentative D gene TRBD1, with 5 bases matching. The TCR sequence derives from a woman aged 25-40 years with Graves' hyperthyroidism that later progressed to Graves' ophthalmopathy. In nucleotide form, the sequence is TGCAGCGCCTTGGTTCCAGGGCTCTACGAGCAGTACTTC. It specifies CSALVPGLYEQYF.